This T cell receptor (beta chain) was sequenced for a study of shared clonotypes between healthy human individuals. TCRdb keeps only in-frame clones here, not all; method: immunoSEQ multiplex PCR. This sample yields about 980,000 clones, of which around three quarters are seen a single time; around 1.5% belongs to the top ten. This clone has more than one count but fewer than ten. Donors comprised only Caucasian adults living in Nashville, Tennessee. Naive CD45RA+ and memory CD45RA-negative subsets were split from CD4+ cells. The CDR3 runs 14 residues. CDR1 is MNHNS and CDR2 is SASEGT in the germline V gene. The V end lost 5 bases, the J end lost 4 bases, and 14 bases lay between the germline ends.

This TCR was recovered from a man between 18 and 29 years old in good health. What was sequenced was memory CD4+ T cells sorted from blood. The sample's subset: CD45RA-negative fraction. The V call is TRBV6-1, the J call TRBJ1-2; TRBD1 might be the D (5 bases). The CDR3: CASSNPGLPYGYTF. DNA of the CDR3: TGTGCCAGCAGTAACCCGGGACTTCCCTATGGCTACACCTTC.